Presented here are 4 T cell receptor beta chains from one specimen sequenced in a study of blood T cell repertoires in COVID-19. Assay used: immunoSEQ multiplex PCR; TCRdb lists only in-frame clones, some missing. Of under 400,000 clones in the sample, 70% to 90% were seen once. Sequencing was done on a sample of PBMCs or T cells enriched from blood (not recorded which). The receptors stem from a woman in her forties with acute COVID-19.

The chain joins TRBV11-2 to TRBJ2-1; maybe TRBD1 (6 bases). In germline, CDR1 is SGHAT, CDR2 FQNNGV. V dropped 1 base and J dropped 8 bases, with 12 bases sitting between them. The CDR3 totals 14 residues. CDR3 sequence (DNA): TGTGCCAGCAGCTTAGCGGGACATTCCGATGAGCAGTTCTTC. Translation: CASSLAGHSDEQFF.

The J gene is TRBJ1-3, the V gene TRBV13, with TRBD1 identical over 7 bases. Unmatched junction bases numbered 15, after V lost 4 bases and J lost 0 bases. The CDR3 is made up of 19 amino acids. The V gene's germline CDR1 is PRHDT and CDR2 FYEKMQ (reference sequence). CDR3 residues: CASSSTTEGQLFSGNTIYF. CDR3 coding DNA: TGTGCCAGCAGCTCGACAACCGAGGGACAGTTATTCTCTGGAAACACCATATATTTT.

This rearrangement joins TRBV7-9 to TRBJ2-5, with D possibly being TRBD2 (5 bases). V was pared by 4 bases and J by 3 bases, with 9 bases between. From germline, CDR1 is SEHNR and CDR2 FQNEAQ (reference sequence). The CDR3 sequence is 13 residues long. CDR3 bases: TGTGCCAGCAGCTGGTGGGGAGAAGAGACCCAGTACTTC. It codes for CASSWWGEETQYF.

The chain uses TRBV27 and TRBJ2-1, with TRBD2 as a possible D gene (5 bases). Germline V gives CDR1 MNHEY, CDR2 SMNVEV (reference sequence). This CDR3 comprises 17 residues. V was cut by 5 bases and J by 1 base, with 18 bases left in between. CDR3 loop: CASSHLWLGVSYNEQFF. The CDR3 region has the DNA TGTGCCAGCAGTCACTTATGGCTCGGGGTATCCTACAATGAGCAGTTCTTC.